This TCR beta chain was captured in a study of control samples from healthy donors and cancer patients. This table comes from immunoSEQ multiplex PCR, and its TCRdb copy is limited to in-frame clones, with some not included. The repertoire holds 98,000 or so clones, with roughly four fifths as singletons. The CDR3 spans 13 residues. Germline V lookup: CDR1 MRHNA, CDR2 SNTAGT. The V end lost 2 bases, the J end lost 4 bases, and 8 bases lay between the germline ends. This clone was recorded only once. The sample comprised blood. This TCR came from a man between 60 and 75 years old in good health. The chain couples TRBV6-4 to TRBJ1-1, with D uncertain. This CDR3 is CASSDGETTEAFF. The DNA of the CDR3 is TGTGCCAGCAGTGACGGGGAGACCACTGAAGCTTTCTTT.